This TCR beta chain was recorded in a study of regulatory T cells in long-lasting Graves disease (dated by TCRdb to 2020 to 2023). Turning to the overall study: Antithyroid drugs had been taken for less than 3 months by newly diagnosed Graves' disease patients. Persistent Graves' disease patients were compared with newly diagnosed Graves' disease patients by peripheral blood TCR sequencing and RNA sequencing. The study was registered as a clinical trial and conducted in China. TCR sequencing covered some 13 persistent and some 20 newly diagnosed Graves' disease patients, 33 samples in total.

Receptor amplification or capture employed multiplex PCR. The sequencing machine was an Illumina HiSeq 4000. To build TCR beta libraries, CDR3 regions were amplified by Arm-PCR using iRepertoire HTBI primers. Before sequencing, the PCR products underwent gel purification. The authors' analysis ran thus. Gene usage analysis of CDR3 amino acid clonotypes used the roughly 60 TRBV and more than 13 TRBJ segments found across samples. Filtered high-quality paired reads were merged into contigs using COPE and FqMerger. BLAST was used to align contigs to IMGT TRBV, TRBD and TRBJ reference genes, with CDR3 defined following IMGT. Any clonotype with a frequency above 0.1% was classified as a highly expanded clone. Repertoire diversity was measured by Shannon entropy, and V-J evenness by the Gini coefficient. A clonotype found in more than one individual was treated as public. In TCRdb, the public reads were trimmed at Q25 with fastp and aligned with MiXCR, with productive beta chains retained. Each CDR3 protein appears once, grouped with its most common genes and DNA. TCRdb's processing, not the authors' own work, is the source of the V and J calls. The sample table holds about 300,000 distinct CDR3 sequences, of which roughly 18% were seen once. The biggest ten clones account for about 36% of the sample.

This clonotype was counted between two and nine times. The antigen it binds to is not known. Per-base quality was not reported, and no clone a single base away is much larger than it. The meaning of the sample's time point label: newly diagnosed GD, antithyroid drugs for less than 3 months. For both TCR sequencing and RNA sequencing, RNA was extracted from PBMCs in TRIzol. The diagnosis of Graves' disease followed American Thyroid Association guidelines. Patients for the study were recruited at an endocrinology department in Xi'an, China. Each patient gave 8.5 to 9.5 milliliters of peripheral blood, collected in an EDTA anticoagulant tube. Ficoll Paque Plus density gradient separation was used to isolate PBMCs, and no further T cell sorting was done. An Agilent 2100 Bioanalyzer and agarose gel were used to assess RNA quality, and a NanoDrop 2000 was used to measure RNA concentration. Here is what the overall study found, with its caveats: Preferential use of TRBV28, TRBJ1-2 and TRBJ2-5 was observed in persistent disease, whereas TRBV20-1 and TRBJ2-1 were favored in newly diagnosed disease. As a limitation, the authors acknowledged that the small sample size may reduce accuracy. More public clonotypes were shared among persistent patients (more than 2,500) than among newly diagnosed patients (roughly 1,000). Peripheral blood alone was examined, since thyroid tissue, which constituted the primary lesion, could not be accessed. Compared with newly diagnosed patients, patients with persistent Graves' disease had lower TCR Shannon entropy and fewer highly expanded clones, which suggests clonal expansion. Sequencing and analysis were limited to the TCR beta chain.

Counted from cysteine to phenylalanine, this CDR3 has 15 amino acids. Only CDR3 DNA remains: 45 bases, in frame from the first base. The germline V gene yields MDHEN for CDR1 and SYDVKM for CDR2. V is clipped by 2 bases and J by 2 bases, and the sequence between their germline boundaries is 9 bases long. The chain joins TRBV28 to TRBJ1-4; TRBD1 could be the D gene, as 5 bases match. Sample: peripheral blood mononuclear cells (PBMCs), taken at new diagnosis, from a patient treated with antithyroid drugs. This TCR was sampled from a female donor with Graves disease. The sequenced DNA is TGTGCCAGCAGTTTAATACAGGAGACTAATGAAAAACTGTTTTTT. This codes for CASSLIQETNEKLFF.